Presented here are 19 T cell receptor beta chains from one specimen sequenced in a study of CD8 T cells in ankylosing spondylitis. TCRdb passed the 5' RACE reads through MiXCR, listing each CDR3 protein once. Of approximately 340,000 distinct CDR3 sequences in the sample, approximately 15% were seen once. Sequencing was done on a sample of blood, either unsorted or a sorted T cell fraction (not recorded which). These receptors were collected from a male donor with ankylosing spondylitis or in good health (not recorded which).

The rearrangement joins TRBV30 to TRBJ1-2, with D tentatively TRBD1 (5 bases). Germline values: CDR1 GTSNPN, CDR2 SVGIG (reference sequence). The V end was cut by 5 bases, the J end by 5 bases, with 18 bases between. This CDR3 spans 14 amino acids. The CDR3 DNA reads TGTGCCTGGCAGCTGAGAGGGGCGCAGTATGGCTACACCTTC. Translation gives CAWQLRGAQYGYTF.

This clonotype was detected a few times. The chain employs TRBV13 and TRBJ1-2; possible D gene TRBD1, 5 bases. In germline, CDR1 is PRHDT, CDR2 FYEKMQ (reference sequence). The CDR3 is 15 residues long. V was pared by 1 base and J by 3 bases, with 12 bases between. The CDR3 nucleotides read TGTGCCAGCAGCTTAGAGGGACGGACACACTATGGCTACACCTTC. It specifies CASSLEGRTHYGYTF.

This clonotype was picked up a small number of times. DNA of the CDR3: TGCGCCAGCAGCTTGGGGAGGGGAACGACTGGGGCCAACGTCCTGACTTTC. Translating it yields CASSLGRGTTGANVLTF. The V call is TRBV5-1, the J call TRBJ2-6; possibly TRBD2 for D (6 bases). Trimming took 0 bases from V and 2 from J, leaving 12 bases between them. CDR1 and CDR2 (germline): SGHRS, YFSETQ. The CDR3 extends over 17 amino acids. The whole variable domain, remainder taken from reference TRBV5-1 and TRBJ2-6, is KAGVTQTPRYLIKTRGQQVTLSCSPISGHRSVSWYQQTPGQGLQFLFEYFSETQRNKGNFPGRFSGRQFSNSRSEMNVSTLELGDSALYLCASSLGRGTTGANVLTFGAGSRLTVL.

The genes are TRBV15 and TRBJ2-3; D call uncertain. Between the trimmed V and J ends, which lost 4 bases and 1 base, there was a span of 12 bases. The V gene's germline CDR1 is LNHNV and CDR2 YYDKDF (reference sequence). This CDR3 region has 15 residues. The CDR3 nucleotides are TGTGCCACCAGCAAGCCCTTGAGCGGCACAGATACGCAGTATTTT. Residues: CATSKPLSGTDTQYF.

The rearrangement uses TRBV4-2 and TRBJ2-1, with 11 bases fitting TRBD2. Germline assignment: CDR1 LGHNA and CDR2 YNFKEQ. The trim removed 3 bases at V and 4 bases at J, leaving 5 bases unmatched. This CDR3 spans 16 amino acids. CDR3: CASSQEGLAEYNEQFF. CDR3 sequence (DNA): TGTGCCAGCAGCCAGGAGGGACTAGCGGAATACAATGAGCAGTTCTTC.

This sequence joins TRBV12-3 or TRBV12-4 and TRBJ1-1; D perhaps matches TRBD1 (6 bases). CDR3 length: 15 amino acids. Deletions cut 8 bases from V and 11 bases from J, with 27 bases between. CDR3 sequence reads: CASRPFGTPVKGAFF. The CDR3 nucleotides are TGTGCCAGCCGCCCATTTGGGACACCCGTCAAAGGGGCTTTCTTT.

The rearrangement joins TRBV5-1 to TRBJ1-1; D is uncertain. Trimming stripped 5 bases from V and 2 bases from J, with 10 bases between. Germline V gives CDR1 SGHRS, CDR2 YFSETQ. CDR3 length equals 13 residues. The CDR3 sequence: CASRLDINTEAFF. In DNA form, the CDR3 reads TGCGCCAGCAGGTTAGACATAAACACTGAAGCTTTCTTT.

For the CDR3, the DNA is TGTGCCAGCAGCTTAGAAGGGGGGACAATCACAGATACGCAGTATTTT. Residues: CASSLEGGTITDTQYF. V and J are TRBV11-3 and TRBJ2-3; D might be TRBD1 or TRBD2, each matching 6 bases. There are 16 residues in the CDR3. From germline, CDR1 is SGHNT and CDR2 YENEEA. Trimming pared 0 bases from V and 2 bases from J, leaving 12 bases between. The variable domain in full, with the rest retrieved from reference TRBV11-3 and TRBJ2-3, is EAGVVQSPRYKIIEKKQPVAFWCNPISGHNTLYWYLQNLGQGPELLIRYENEEAVDDSQLPKDRFSAERLKGVDSTLKIQPAELGDSAVYLCASSLEGGTITDTQYFGPGTRLTVL.

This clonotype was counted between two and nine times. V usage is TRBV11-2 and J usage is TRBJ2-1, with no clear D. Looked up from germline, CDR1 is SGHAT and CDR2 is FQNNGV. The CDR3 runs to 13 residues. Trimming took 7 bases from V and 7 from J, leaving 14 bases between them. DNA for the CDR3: TGTGCCAGCACCTCCCTTTGGGGAAATGAGCAGTTCTTC. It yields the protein CASTSLWGNEQFF.

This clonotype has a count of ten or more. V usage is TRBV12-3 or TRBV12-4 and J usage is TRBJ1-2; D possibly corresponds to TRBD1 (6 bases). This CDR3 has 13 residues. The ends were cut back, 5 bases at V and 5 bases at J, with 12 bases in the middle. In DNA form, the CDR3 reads TGTGCCAGCAGTAGGGGGGAAAGGTATGGCTACACCTTC. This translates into CASSRGERYGYTF.

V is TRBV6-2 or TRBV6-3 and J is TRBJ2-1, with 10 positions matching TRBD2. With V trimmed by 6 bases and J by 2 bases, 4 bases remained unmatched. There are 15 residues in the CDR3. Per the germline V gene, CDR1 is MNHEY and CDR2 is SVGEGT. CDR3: CASSKSGGAYNEQFF. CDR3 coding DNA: TGTGCCAGCAGCAAGAGCGGGGGGGCCTACAATGAGCAGTTCTTC.

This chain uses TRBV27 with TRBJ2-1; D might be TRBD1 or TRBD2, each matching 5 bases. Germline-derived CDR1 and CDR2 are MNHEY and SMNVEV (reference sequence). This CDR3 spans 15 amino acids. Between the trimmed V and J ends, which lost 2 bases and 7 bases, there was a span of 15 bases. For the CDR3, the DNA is TGTGCCAGCAGTTTAGGCGCAGGGAGAGGTAATGAGCAGTTCTTC. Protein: CASSLGAGRGNEQFF.

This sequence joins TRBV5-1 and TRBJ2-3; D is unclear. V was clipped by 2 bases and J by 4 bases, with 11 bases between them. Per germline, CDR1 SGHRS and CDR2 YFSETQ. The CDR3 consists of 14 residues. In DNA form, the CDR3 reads TGCGCCAGCAGCTTTGGTACTCCGGCAGATACGCAGTATTTT. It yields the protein CASSFGTPADTQYF.

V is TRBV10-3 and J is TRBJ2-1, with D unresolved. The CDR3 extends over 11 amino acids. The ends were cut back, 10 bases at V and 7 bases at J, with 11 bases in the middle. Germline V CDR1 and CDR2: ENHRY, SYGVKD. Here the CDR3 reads CATAYGNEQFF. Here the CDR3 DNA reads TGTGCCACCGCATACGGAAATGAGCAGTTCTTC.

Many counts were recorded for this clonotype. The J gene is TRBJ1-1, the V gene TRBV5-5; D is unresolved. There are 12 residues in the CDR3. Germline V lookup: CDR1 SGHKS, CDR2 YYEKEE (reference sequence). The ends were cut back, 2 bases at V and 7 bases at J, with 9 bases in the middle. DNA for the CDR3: TGTGCCAGCAGCTTTGGGGAGCTTGAAGCTTTCTTT. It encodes CASSFGELEAFF.

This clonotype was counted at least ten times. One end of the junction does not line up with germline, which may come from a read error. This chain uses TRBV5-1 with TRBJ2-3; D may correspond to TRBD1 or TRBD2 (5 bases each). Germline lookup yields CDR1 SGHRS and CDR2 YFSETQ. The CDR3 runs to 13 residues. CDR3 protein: CASSLGPPDTQYF. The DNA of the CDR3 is TGTGCCAGCAGTTTGGGACCGCCCGATACGCAGTATTTT.

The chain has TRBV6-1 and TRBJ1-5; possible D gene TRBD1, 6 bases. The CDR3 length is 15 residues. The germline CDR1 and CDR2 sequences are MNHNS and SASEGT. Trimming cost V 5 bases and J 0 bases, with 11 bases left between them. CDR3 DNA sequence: TGTGCCAGCAGTCCGGACAGCCTTAGCAATCAGCCCCAGCATTTT. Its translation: CASSPDSLSNQPQHF.

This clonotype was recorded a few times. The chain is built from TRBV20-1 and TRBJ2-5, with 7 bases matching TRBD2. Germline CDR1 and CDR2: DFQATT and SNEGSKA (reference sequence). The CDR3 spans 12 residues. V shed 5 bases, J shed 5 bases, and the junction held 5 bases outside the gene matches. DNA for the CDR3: TGCAGTGCTGGGCGGGGGAGGGAGACCCAGTACTTC. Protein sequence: CSAGRGRETQYF.

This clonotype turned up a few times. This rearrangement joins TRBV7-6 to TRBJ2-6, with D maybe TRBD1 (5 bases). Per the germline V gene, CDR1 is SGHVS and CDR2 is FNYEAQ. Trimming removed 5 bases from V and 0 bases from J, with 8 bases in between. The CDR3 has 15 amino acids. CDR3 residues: CASSVQVSGANVLTF. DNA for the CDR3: TGTGCCAGCAGCGTACAGGTCTCTGGGGCCAACGTCCTGACTTTC.